Below are 8 T cell receptor beta chains sequenced from a single sample in a study of T cells in tumors after PD-1 blockade. Clones were sequenced by immunoSEQ multiplex PCR, and TCRdb holds only the in-frame ones, with some missing. The sample has about 14,000 clones; 70% to 85% are singletons. The sequences come from PBMCs, collected after anti-PD-1 treatment. These receptors were obtained from a human donor with basal cell carcinoma.

The V and J genes are TRBV27 and TRBJ1-6; TRBD1 might be the D (5 bases). The CDR3 contains 14 residues. Germline assignment: CDR1 MNHEY and CDR2 SMNVEV (reference sequence). Trimming left V 5 bases short and J 8 bases short, with 13 bases between. For the CDR3, the DNA is TGTGCCAGCAGTGGTAGGGGTGCTTATTCACCCCTCCACTTT. This gives the protein CASSGRGAYSPLHF.

The rearrangement joins TRBV4-1 to TRBJ2-1; D gene ambiguous. V lost 2 bases to trimming and J lost 7 bases, with 9 bases between them. The CDR3 is 13 amino acids. The V gene's germline CDR1 is MGHRA and CDR2 YSYEKL. The CDR3 nucleotides read TGCGCCAGCAGCCAACCCCAAGGGAATGAGCAGTTCTTC. Protein sequence: CASSQPQGNEQFF.

V usage is TRBV4-2 and J usage is TRBJ2-3; unclear D gene. With 0 bases removed from V and 2 bases from J, the gap between germline ends came to 3 bases. CDR1 and CDR2 (germline): LGHNA, YNFKEQ. The CDR3 is 13 residues long. The CDR3 region has the DNA TGTGCCAGCAGCCAAGAGACCACAGATACGCAGTATTTT. This codes for CASSQETTDTQYF.

The chain combines TRBV5-4 with TRBJ2-2; 7 positions agree with TRBD1. The ends lost 3 bases at V and 4 bases at J; junction bases unmatched: 6. The CDR3 sequence is 15 residues long. Germline CDR1 reads SGHNT; CDR2 reads YYREEE (reference sequence). CDR3 coding DNA: TGTGCCAGCAGCTCCCCAGGGGGTGGCACCGGGGAGCTGTTTTTT. Residues: CASSSPGGGTGELFF. Variable domain in full (rest from reference TRBV5-4 and TRBJ2-2): ETGVTQSPTHLIKTRGQQVTLRCSSQSGHNTVSWYQQALGQGPQFIFQYYREEENGRGNFPPRFSGLQFPNYSSELNVNALELDDSALYLCASSSPGGGTGELFFGEGSRLTVL.

Concerning this clone itself: The sample carries other DNA sequences with the same CDR3. V gene TRBV6-5 combines with J gene TRBJ2-7, with D possibly matching TRBD1 (5 bases). Deletions cut 6 bases from V and 5 bases from J, with 17 bases between. This CDR3 region has 14 residues. CDR1 and CDR2 from the germline V gene are MNHEY and SVGAGI. CDR3 amino acids: CASSQTEIHHEQYF. DNA for the CDR3: TGTGCCAGCAGCCAGACAGAGATTCACCACGAGCAGTACTTC.

This chain uses TRBV2 with TRBJ2-1, with TRBD2 matching 10 bases. V shed 2 bases and J 4 bases; nucleotides not matched to a gene: 2. This CDR3 is built from 15 residues. Germline V gives CDR1 SNHLY, CDR2 FYNNEI. CDR3 nucleotides: TGTGCCAGCAGTGAACTAGCGGGAGTGTACAATGAGCAGTTCTTC. It encodes CASSELAGVYNEQFF.

The V gene is TRBV3-1 (or the pseudogene TRBV3-2), the J gene TRBJ1-6, with D possibly being TRBD1 (5 bases). V was shortened by 1 base and J by 5 bases, with 6 bases between the two germline ends. CDR3 length: 14 amino acids. The V gene's germline CDR1 is LGHDT and CDR2 YNNKEL (reference sequence). The CDR3 bases are TGTGCCAGCAGCCAAGGACAGAATAATTCACCCCTCCACTTT. This encodes CASSQGQNNSPLHF.

The V call is TRBV7-6, the J call TRBJ2-1; D tentatively fits TRBD1 or TRBD2 (5 bases each). V was shortened by 6 bases and J by 10 bases, with 19 bases between the two germline ends. Germline values: CDR1 SGHVS, CDR2 FNYEAQ. CDR3 size: 14 residues. CDR3: CASSSIPGPLEQFF. The CDR3 region has the DNA TGTGCCAGCAGTTCGATCCCGGGACCCTTGGAGCAGTTCTTC.